This note documents a single T cell receptor beta chain sequence. The target antigen is unknown. This specimen comes from a study of cytotoxic CD8 clonotypes in ibrutinib-treated CLL. Study in general: Results showed roughly 25 partial and 2 complete responses; following median around 73 months, about 15 remained remitted, about 12 advanced. General study findings and limits: Researchers report that baseline clonality outpaced age-matched healthy donors and tracked circulating CD8+ T-cell counts. Contraction or stability on treatment was seen for public clonotypes, which were uncommon. Sustained-remission and progressing patients had unequal sampling times.

Sequencing was performed with immunoSEQ multiplex PCR; in TCRdb, only in-frame clones are kept and a portion is missing. This sample has roughly 150,000 clones; 70% to 85% occur once, and the top ten carry roughly 1.9%. There are 14 residues in the CDR3. V lost 5 bases and J 0 bases, leaving 11 bases between the germline ends. Germline V lookup: CDR1 MNHEY, CDR2 SVGAGI. The TCR was taken from a human donor with chronic lymphocytic leukemia. Sequenced here: PBMCs, sampled after 12 months of ibrutinib treatment. The V and J genes are TRBV6-5 and TRBJ2-7; a possible D gene is TRBD2 (6 bases). CDR3 region: CASSGRDSSYEQYF. The CDR3 DNA follows: TGTGCCAGCAGTGGCCGGGACTCCTCCTACGAGCAGTACTTC.